These 27 T cell receptor beta chains share one sample of origin, sequenced in a study of T cell responses to AZD1222 COVID-19 vaccine. Repertoires were generated with immunoSEQ multiplex PCR, while TCRdb's copy carries only in-frame clones and drops some. The sample has approximately 180,000 clones, roughly 92% seen once. The sample was peripheral blood, taken on day 0 of AZD1222 vaccination. Every receptor here comes from an adult in good health.

The chain recombines TRBV5-4 with TRBJ2-2; either TRBD1 or TRBD2 may fit D (6 bases each). From germline, CDR1 is SGHNT and CDR2 YYREEE (reference sequence). V lost 7 bases and J 2 bases, leaving 21 bases between the germline ends. The CDR3 has 17 residues. The CDR3: CASAPGAVSGNTGELFF. Here the CDR3 DNA reads TGTGCCAGCGCTCCGGGGGCGGTATCGGGCAACACCGGGGAGCTGTTTTTT. Using reference TRBV5-4 and TRBJ2-2 for the parts outside the CDR3, the full variable domain is ETGVTQSPTHLIKTRGQQVTLRCSSQSGHNTVSWYQQALGQGPQFIFQYYREEENGRGNFPPRFSGLQFPNYSSELNVNALELDDSALYLCASAPGAVSGNTGELFFGEGSRLTVL.

As DNA, the CDR3 is TGTGCCAGCAGTTTCCGCAGGTTAAATCAGCCCCAGCATTTT. The encoded protein is CASSFRRLNQPQHF. V gene TRBV28 combines with J gene TRBJ1-5, with no clear D. Trimming took off 3 bases at V and 4 bases at J, with 10 bases between the two ends. Germline CDR1 MDHEN, CDR2 SYDVKM. The CDR3 contains 14 residues.

The chain links TRBV6-4 to TRBJ2-3; no firm D call. CDR1 and CDR2 (germline): MRHNA, SNTAGT. Deletions cut 7 bases from V and 2 bases from J, with 16 bases between. The CDR3 is made up of 15 amino acids. CDR3 DNA: TGTGCCAGCAATCCCACTGGCGTATACACAGATACGCAGTATTTT. Translating gives CASNPTGVYTDTQYF.

The chain recombines TRBV4-1 with TRBJ2-7; TRBD2 agrees at 7 bases. With V trimmed by 2 bases and J by 4 bases, 8 bases remained unmatched. In germline, CDR1 is MGHRA, CDR2 YSYEKL. The CDR3 sequence is 15 residues long. The DNA of the CDR3 is TGCGCCAGCAGCCAATGGGGGGGAGCGGGTTACGAGCAGTACTTC. As protein: CASSQWGGAGYEQYF.

The rearrangement links TRBV19 to TRBJ2-7, with 7 bases aligning to TRBD1. J lost 1 base, V lost 5 bases, and 5 bases had no gene match. The germline V gene encodes CDR1 LNHDA and CDR2 SQIVND (reference sequence). This CDR3 spans 14 amino acids. CDR3 sequence: CASSGTALSYEQYF. The CDR3 DNA is TGTGCCAGTAGTGGGACAGCGCTATCCTACGAGCAGTACTTC.

This chain links TRBV5-1 with TRBJ2-1; 10 nucleotides match TRBD2. From germline, CDR1 is SGHRS and CDR2 YFSETQ. The CDR3 sequence is 16 residues long. V gave up 7 bases and J gave up 7 bases; unmatched junction bases: 14. DNA of the CDR3: TGCGCCAGCGGCCTCACTCTAGCGGGAGTGGGTAATGAGCAGTTCTTC. This sequence encodes CASGLTLAGVGNEQFF. Full variable domain (rest looked up from reference TRBV5-1 and TRBJ2-1): KAGVTQTPRYLIKTRGQQVTLSCSPISGHRSVSWYQQTPGQGLQFLFEYFSETQRNKGNFPGRFSGRQFSNSRSEMNVSTLELGDSALYLCASGLTLAGVGNEQFFGPGTRLTVL.

The gene calls are TRBV2 and TRBJ1-1; maybe TRBD1 (5 bases). Trimming stripped 4 bases from V and 4 bases from J, with 13 bases between. CDR3 size: 14 residues. Per germline, CDR1 SNHLY and CDR2 FYNNEI. The CDR3 bases are TGTGCCAGCAGTGCAATGGGGGGAGGCACTGAAGCTTTCTTT. It encodes CASSAMGGGTEAFF.

The V gene is TRBV2, the J gene TRBJ1-3; D is unresolved. The V gene's germline CDR1 is SNHLY and CDR2 FYNNEI. The CDR3 consists of 16 residues. V lost 5 bases and J lost 0, with 14 bases in between. CDR3 sequence reads: CASSPSETISGNTIYF. The CDR3 DNA sequence: TGTGCCAGCAGTCCTTCCGAGACAATCTCTGGAAACACCATATATTTT.

The gene calls are TRBV4-2 and TRBJ2-1; 7 positions agree with TRBD1. The CDR3 runs 14 residues. CDR1 and CDR2 (germline): LGHNA, YNFKEQ. V trimming: 6 bases; J trimming: 4 bases; junction bases outside the gene matches: 6. The CDR3 nucleotides are TGTGCCAGCAGTCGAAGGGGGCTTTACAATGAGCAGTTCTTC. It encodes CASSRRGLYNEQFF.

The chain couples TRBV5-4 to TRBJ2-3, with D unresolved. V dropped 3 bases and J dropped 2 bases, with 10 bases sitting between them. The germline V gene has CDR1 SGHNT and CDR2 YYREEE (reference sequence). The CDR3 is made up of 14 amino acids. The CDR3 region has the DNA TGTGCCAGCAGCTCAGGATTAGACACAGATACGCAGTATTTT. The encoded protein is CASSSGLDTDTQYF.

The chain uses TRBV7-6 and TRBJ1-1; no definite D call. CDR3 length: 11 residues. CDR1 and CDR2 (germline): SGHVS, FNYEAQ. V was shortened by 8 bases and J by 8 bases, with 12 bases between the two germline ends. CDR3 DNA: TGTGCCAGCTCGGCCCTTGGGGAAGCTTTCTTT. Protein sequence: CASSALGEAFF.

The genes are TRBV5-1 and TRBJ1-1; 9 bases are a match to TRBD1. Per germline, CDR1 SGHRS and CDR2 YFSETQ. This CDR3 region has 16 residues. CDR3 sequence (DNA): TGCTCCCCTAAATCCCCCGGGACAGGGTTAGGCACTGAAGCTTTCTTT. Residues: CSPKSPGTGLGTEAFF.

CDR3 amino acids: CASSLVGLDAGYGYTF. CDR3 sequence (DNA): TGTGCCAGCAGCTTAGTAGGCTTAGATGCAGGATATGGCTACACCTTC. V gene TRBV7-8 combines with J gene TRBJ1-2; no clear D. CDR3 length equals 16 residues. Deletions cut 1 base from V and 5 bases from J, with 17 bases between. Germline loops: CDR1 SGHVS, CDR2 FQNEAQ.

This clone was detected a few times. The chain couples TRBV2 to TRBJ2-3; D ambiguous. Germline CDR1 is SNHLY and CDR2 is FYNNEI. Trimming took off 1 base at V and 0 bases at J, with 11 bases between the two ends. The CDR3 is 16 residues long. The CDR3 DNA reads as TGTGCCAGCAGTGAAGACGGTGCTACTAGCACAGATACGCAGTATTTT. Its translation: CASSEDGATSTDTQYF.

This sequence joins TRBV2 and TRBJ1-3; tentatively, D is TRBD1 (5 bases). Germline CDR1 reads SNHLY; CDR2 reads FYNNEI. This CDR3 comprises 14 residues. Trimming took off 8 bases at V and 0 bases at J, with 11 bases between the two ends. DNA of the CDR3: TGTGCCAGCGGGGGACGGAGCTCTGGAAACACCATATATTTT. Its protein is CASGGRSSGNTIYF.

V gene TRBV4-1 combines with J gene TRBJ2-1; perhaps D is TRBD1 or TRBD2 (5 bases each). CDR3 size: 13 residues. CDR1 and CDR2 (germline): MGHRA, YSYEKL. V lost 0 bases, J lost 9 bases, and 9 bases lay in between. CDR3 region: CASSQEKGSEQFF. CDR3 nucleotides: TGCGCCAGCAGCCAAGAGAAGGGGAGTGAGCAGTTCTTC.

The rearrangement joins TRBV9 to TRBJ1-5, with D unresolved. This CDR3 has 13 amino acids. Germline V lookup: CDR1 SGDLS, CDR2 YYNGEE. V was pared by 0 bases and J by 6 bases, with 7 bases between. The CDR3 reads CASSVEEGQPQHF. DNA of the CDR3: TGTGCCAGCAGCGTAGAGGAGGGTCAGCCCCAGCATTTT.

This clone has just one count. The rearrangement uses TRBV2 and TRBJ1-5; maybe TRBD1 (6 bases). Germline-derived CDR1 and CDR2 are SNHLY and FYNNEI. The CDR3 sequence is 16 residues long. V was trimmed by 8 bases and J by 6 bases, leaving 23 bases between them. CDR3 region: CASDVTQGRGTQPQHF. CDR3 DNA sequence: TGTGCCAGCGACGTGACACAGGGAAGGGGCACTCAGCCCCAGCATTTT.

This chain connects TRBV29-1 to TRBJ1-5; 8 nucleotides align to TRBD1. The CDR3 totals 13 residues. V was clipped by 6 bases and J by 7 bases; unmatched bases: 8. Germline lookup yields CDR1 SQVTM and CDR2 ANQGSEA. The DNA for the CDR3 is TGCAGCGTGGGAGACAGGGGAGGCCAGCCCCAGCATTTT. Protein product: CSVGDRGGQPQHF.

The genes are TRBV4-2 and TRBJ2-1, with TRBD2 matching over 11 bases. The CDR3 totals 16 residues. Germline V gene data show CDR1 as LGHNA and CDR2 as YNFKEQ. With V trimmed by 0 bases and J by 4 bases, 2 bases remained unmatched. CDR3 nucleotide sequence: TGTGCCAGCAGCCAAGAGGGACTAGCGGATTACAATGAGCAGTTCTTC. Its protein product is CASSQEGLADYNEQFF.

The rearrangement joins TRBV19 to TRBJ1-1; 10 bases line up with TRBD1. V gave up 5 bases and J gave up 1 base; unmatched junction bases: 13. The length of the CDR3 is 18 residues. The V gene's germline CDR1 is LNHDA and CDR2 SQIVND (reference sequence). Here the CDR3 reads CASSPIWGQGLSNTEAFF. In nucleotides, the CDR3 is TGTGCCAGTAGTCCTATCTGGGGACAGGGGCTTTCGAACACTGAAGCTTTCTTT. The whole variable domain, filled in from reference TRBV19 and TRBJ1-1, reads DGGITQSPKYLFRKEGQNVTLSCEQNLNHDAMYWYRQDPGQGLRLIYYSQIVNDFQKGDIAEGYSVSREKKESFPLTVTSAQKNPTAFYLCASSPIWGQGLSNTEAFFGQGTRLTVV.

The V and J genes are TRBV6-4 and TRBJ1-1; D is uncertain. The V end was cut by 6 bases, the J end by 1 base, with 9 bases between. From germline, CDR1 is MRHNA and CDR2 SNTAGT. CDR3 size: 13 residues. The DNA for the CDR3 is TGTGCCAGCAGAGATTCAGGGAACACTGAAGCTTTCTTT. Amino acids: CASRDSGNTEAFF.

This rearrangement joins TRBV29-1 to TRBJ1-1, with D possibly being TRBD1 (5 bases). Per the germline V gene, CDR1 is SQVTM and CDR2 is ANQGSEA. The CDR3 is 12 amino acids. Trimming stripped 7 bases from V and 0 bases from J, with 9 bases between. The chain's CDR3 is CSAMDMNTEAFF. The CDR3, as DNA: TGCAGCGCGATGGACATGAACACTGAAGCTTTCTTT.

This clone was counted only a few times. CDR3 nucleotide sequence: TGTGCCAGCAGCCAAGATCTTACTAGCGGGGATACGCAGTATTTT. As protein: CASSQDLTSGDTQYF. The chain links TRBV3-1 (or the pseudogene TRBV3-2) to TRBJ2-3; TRBD2 matches at 9 bases. The CDR3 totals 15 residues. In germline, CDR1 is LGHDT, CDR2 YNNKEL (reference sequence). The V and J ends lost 0 bases and 6 bases, in that order; junction bases with no gene match: 4.

The V call is TRBV12-5, the J call TRBJ2-3, with D hard to call. The CDR3 runs to 14 residues. V was clipped by 1 base and J by 2 bases, with 7 bases between them. CDR1 is LGHNT, CDR2 FRNRAP, per germline. CDR3 coding DNA: TGTGCTAGTGGTTTGGCAGGCCTCACAGATACGCAGTATTTT. Its protein product is CASGLAGLTDTQYF.

V usage is TRBV7-6 and J usage is TRBJ2-1, with D unresolved. CDR3 size: 16 residues. CDR1 and CDR2 from the germline V gene are SGHVS and FNYEAQ. Trimming pared 1 base from V and 4 bases from J, leaving 14 bases between. The CDR3 nucleotides are TGTGCCAGCAGCTTAGGTCGACTGCTAGGTTACAATGAGCAGTTCTTC. Protein product: CASSLGRLLGYNEQFF.

The rearrangement uses TRBV5-8 and TRBJ1-1; no firm D call. Deletions cut 4 bases from V and 7 bases from J, with 5 bases between. The length of the CDR3 is 10 residues. Germline CDR1 is SGHTS and CDR2 is YDEGEE. Here the CDR3 DNA reads TGTGCCAGCAGCCCAAATGAAGCTTTCTTT. Amino acid sequence: CASSPNEAFF. The variable domain in full, with the rest retrieved from reference TRBV5-8 and TRBJ1-1, is EAGVTQSPTHLIKTRGQQATLRCSPISGHTSVYWYQQALGLGLQFLLWYDEGEERNRGNFPPRFSGRQFPNYSSELNVNALELEDSALYLCASSPNEAFFGQGTRLTVV.